This T cell receptor beta chain appears in the sequencing data of a study of T-cell memory formation after mild COVID-19. Study-wide results and caveats: Contracting clones from day 15 to 85 had balanced CD4/CD8; later expanders favoured CD4+. Mainly CM and EM harbored the contracting CD4+ clones; mainly EMRA harbored the CD8+ ones.

A 5'RACE reaction primed in the constant segment made cDNA libraries of TCR alpha and TCR beta, and these carried sample barcodes and UMIs. TCRdb reprocessed the 5' RACE reads with MiXCR, giving one entry per CDR3 protein. Among tens of thousands of distinct CDR3 sequences listed, 12% were seen once. Of note for this clonotype: Its specificity is unknown. One junction end disagrees with the germline gene, perhaps due to a read error.

This sequence originates from a man aged 18 to 30 who had mild COVID-19 (a few samples of this study predate the infection). Cell type and time point are not known. Sequenced sample: PBMCs or a T cell subset sorted from them (not recorded which).

As DNA, the CDR3 is TGTGCCAGCAGCCCTACAGGGGTGCAAGAGGCCCAGTACTTC. Its translation: CASSPTGVQEAQYF. The genes are TRBV7-3 and TRBJ2-5; 7 nucleotides agree with TRBD1. Per the germline V gene, CDR1 is SGHTA and CDR2 is FQGTGA. There are 14 residues in the CDR3.